The source of this T cell receptor beta chain is a study of cytomegalovirus exposure and HLA in healthy donors. Study-level results: One cluster of highly shared sequence variants probably arose as a sequencing artifact. A later analysis found that most CMV-associated TCR beta chains appeared HLA-restricted.

PCR primers comprised 60 Vbeta and 13 Jbeta primers. Assay used: immunoSEQ multiplex PCR; TCRdb lists only in-frame clones, some missing. Counted here are fewer than 200,000 clones, 70% to 90% occurring once; the ten biggest clones make up about 0.76%. This clone came up a few times. The antigen is undetermined. The V gene's germline CDR1 is LNHDA and CDR2 SQIVND (reference sequence). V was shortened by 5 bases and J by 0 bases, with 14 bases between the two germline ends. The CDR3 length is 16 residues. The chain combines TRBV19 with TRBJ1-5; D call uncertain. Sequencing was performed on PBMCs. The clonotype comes from a woman between 18 and 30 years old in good health and CMV-seronegative. For the CDR3, the DNA is TGTGCCAGTAGTTCTATCGGGAAGGTTAGCAATCAGCCCCAGCATTTT. Amino acids: CASSSIGKVSNQPQHF.